These 23 T cell receptor beta chains originate from one sample sequenced in a study of glioma-infiltrating T cells after dendritic cell vaccination. The time point: after dendritic cell vaccination, including at tumor progression/relapse. Profiling relied on immunoSEQ multiplex PCR, and the TCRdb table lists in-frame clones only, not all of them. The top ten clones hold roughly 9% of a sample with tens of thousands of clones, approximately 87% of them seen once. The source material was blood, sampled after dendritic cell vaccination. The receptors stem from a human donor with glioblastoma.

The J gene is TRBJ2-2, the V gene TRBV6-5, with D unclear. Per the germline V gene, CDR1 is MNHEY and CDR2 is SVGAGI. The V gene lost 7 bases and the J gene lost 2 bases, with 14 bases spanning the gap. This CDR3 contains 15 residues. The CDR3 bases are TGTGCCAGCATTAAGGCAGGCCCAAACACCGGGGAGCTGTTTTTT. It codes for CASIKAGPNTGELFF.

The chain uses TRBV6-5 and TRBJ2-7; TRBD1 aligns across 9 bases. The ends lost 2 bases at V and 3 bases at J; junction bases unmatched: 2. The CDR3 is 14 amino acids. From germline, CDR1 is MNHEY and CDR2 SVGAGI. The CDR3 region is CASSYGQGFYEQYF. The CDR3 bases are TGTGCCAGCAGTTACGGACAGGGGTTCTACGAGCAGTACTTC.

The chain links TRBV7-9 to TRBJ1-2, with 9 bases matching TRBD1. J gave up 6 bases and V 5 bases, and 10 bases lay outside the gene matches. CDR3 length: 15 residues. CDR1 is SEHNR, CDR2 FQNEAQ, per germline (reference sequence). CDR3 DNA: TGTGCCAGCAGCGCCTGGGACAGGGAGGAAAATGGCTACACCTTC. This translates into CASSAWDREENGYTF.

This clone was recorded a few times. This chain connects TRBV5-4 to TRBJ1-2, with D unclear. The germline V and J ends were trimmed by 1 base and 8 bases, with 15 bases remaining between them. Germline assignment: CDR1 SGHNT and CDR2 YYREEE (reference sequence). The CDR3 is 14 amino acids. CDR3 DNA: TGTGCCAGCAGCTTGTACGGGGTGGGGAGCGGCTACACCTTC. Its translation: CASSLYGVGSGYTF.

CDR3 DNA: TGTGCCAGCAGCTTTGGGGGGGCAGATACGCAGTATTTT. It codes for CASSFGGADTQYF. The V and J genes are TRBV5-4 and TRBJ2-3; 7 nucleotides agree with TRBD2. V lost 2 bases and J lost 4; bases outside the gene matches: 1. This CDR3 contains 13 residues. Germline lookup yields CDR1 SGHNT and CDR2 YYREEE (reference sequence).

This chain links TRBV9 with TRBJ2-2; D possibly corresponds to TRBD2 (7 bases). V was cut by 1 base and J by 3 bases, with 13 bases left in between. The CDR3 has 16 residues. Looked up from germline, CDR1 is SGDLS and CDR2 is YYNGEE. CDR3 bases: TGTGCCAGCAGCGTAAATCGGGGGGCGGACACCGGGGAGCTGTTTTTT. It specifies CASSVNRGADTGELFF.

CDR3 sequence (DNA): TGTGCCAGCAGCTCAGGTTTGAGCAATCAGCCCCAGCATTTT. It is translated as CASSSGLSNQPQHF. This chain connects TRBV5-5 to TRBJ1-5; D remains ambiguous. Germline V gene sequence: CDR1 SGHKS, CDR2 YYEKEE (reference sequence). The CDR3 totals 14 residues. V gave up 3 bases and J gave up 1 base, with 8 bases separating them.

The genes are TRBV7-9 and TRBJ2-5; D might be TRBD2 (6 bases). The CDR3 consists of 13 residues. V lost 0 bases and J lost 5, with 7 bases in between. Germline V gene data show CDR1 as SEHNR and CDR2 as FQNEAQ (reference sequence). CDR3 in DNA: TGTGCCAGCAGCTTAGCGGCGGGGGAGACCCAGTACTTC. Translation: CASSLAAGETQYF.

This CDR3 reads CASSLQASGSYEQYF. Written as DNA, the CDR3 is TGCGCCAGCAGCTTGCAGGCTAGCGGGTCCTACGAGCAGTACTTC. The J gene is TRBJ2-7, the V gene TRBV5-1, with 8 bases identical to TRBD2. The CDR3 has 15 amino acids. The V segment lost 1 base and the J segment 1 base; nucleotides outside the gene matches: 4. Germline values: CDR1 SGHRS, CDR2 YFSETQ.

The chain is built from TRBV7-2 and TRBJ2-7; possible D gene TRBD1, 6 bases. V gave up 6 bases and J gave up 0 bases, with 12 bases separating them. This CDR3 spans 14 amino acids. Germline loops: CDR1 SGHTA, CDR2 FQGNSA. The chain's CDR3 is CASRKGQSSYEQYF. The CDR3 bases are TGTGCCAGCAGGAAAGGACAGAGCTCCTACGAGCAGTACTTC.

V and J are TRBV6-5 and TRBJ1-2; maybe TRBD1 (5 bases). This CDR3 region has 14 residues. Germline lookup yields CDR1 MNHEY and CDR2 SVGAGI. With 7 bases removed from V and 7 bases from J, the gap between germline ends came to 19 bases. The CDR3 nucleotides are TGTGCCAGCACCCCGCTCGGCAGGGAAGTTGGCTACACCTTC. It specifies CASTPLGREVGYTF.

The chain links TRBV4-2 to TRBJ2-5; D gene uncertain. The V gene lost 3 bases and the J gene lost 5 bases, with 13 bases spanning the gap. CDR3 length: 14 amino acids. The germline V gene has CDR1 LGHNA and CDR2 YNFKEQ. Here the CDR3 reads CASSQTGEYETQYF. CDR3 in DNA: TGTGCCAGCAGCCAGACGGGTGAATATGAGACCCAGTACTTC.

This rearrangement joins TRBV7-2 to TRBJ2-2; 7 positions match TRBD1. The germline gives CDR1 SGHTA, CDR2 FQGNSA. V lost 5 bases and J lost 2; bases outside the gene matches: 5. This CDR3 comprises 15 residues. CDR3 amino acids: CASSRDSSNTGELFF. The CDR3 nucleotides are TGTGCCAGCAGCCGGGACAGCTCAAACACCGGGGAGCTGTTTTTT.

This clone was counted a single time. This chain uses TRBV9 with TRBJ2-7, with D possibly matching TRBD2 (5 bases). The CDR3 spans 13 residues. CDR1 and CDR2 (germline): SGDLS, YYNGEE. Trimming cost V 4 bases and J 7 bases, with 15 bases left between them. CDR3 region: CASSPPASGEQYF. CDR3 coding DNA: TGTGCCAGCAGCCCCCCGGCGTCGGGGGAGCAGTACTTC.

About this clone itself: Other DNA sequences in the same sample also yield this CDR3. This sequence joins TRBV7-3 and TRBJ2-5; unclear D gene. The CDR3 loop spans 13 amino acids. Germline V gene sequence: CDR1 SGHTA, CDR2 FQGTGA. Trimming shortened V by 0 bases and J by 2 bases, and 4 bases separated the two germline ends. The CDR3 DNA is TGTGCCAGCAGCTTAACAGCACAAGAGACCCAGTACTTC. Translation gives CASSLTAQETQYF.

Notes on this clone: Other DNA sequences in the same sample also yield this CDR3. V gene TRBV9 combines with J gene TRBJ1-6, with D possibly matching TRBD1 (6 bases). Trimming stripped 3 bases from V and 7 bases from J, with 14 bases between. Germline CDR1 is SGDLS and CDR2 is YYNGEE. The CDR3 loop spans 15 amino acids. The chain's CDR3 is CASSEGHQRNSPLHF. The CDR3 bases are TGTGCCAGCAGCGAGGGACACCAGCGCAATTCACCCCTCCACTTT.

In its sample, this clone was seen once. The rearrangement links TRBV27 to TRBJ2-5, with D perhaps TRBD2 (5 bases). The V end lost 1 base, the J end lost 0 bases, and 9 bases lay between the germline ends. The CDR3 has 15 amino acids. Germline CDR1 reads MNHEY; CDR2 reads SMNVEV (reference sequence). DNA for the CDR3: TGTGCCAGCAGTTTATTTGCCGGGGACCAAGAGACCCAGTACTTC. Its protein is CASSLFAGDQETQYF.

The genes are TRBV4-3 and TRBJ2-7; weak D call: TRBD2 (6 bases). Trimming pared 0 bases from V and 7 bases from J, leaving 19 bases between. Per the germline V gene, CDR1 is LGHNA and CDR2 is YSLEER. The CDR3 is made up of 16 amino acids. This chain's CDR3 is CASSQDRGLWTGEQYF. CDR3 coding DNA: TGCGCCAGCAGCCAAGATCGGGGACTCTGGACGGGGGAGCAGTACTTC.

The chain employs TRBV4-2 and TRBJ2-1, with TRBD2 matching over 7 bases. Trimming removed 0 bases from V and 2 bases from J; junction bases left unmatched: 7. Germline V lookup: CDR1 LGHNA, CDR2 YNFKEQ. The CDR3 loop spans 17 amino acids. The DNA of the CDR3 is TGTGCCAGCAGCCAAGATGTGGGGACTACTCCCTACAATGAGCAGTTCTTC. It yields the protein CASSQDVGTTPYNEQFF.

Here the CDR3 reads CASSKGQGIEKLFF. CDR3 sequence (DNA): TGCGCCAGCAGCAAAGGACAGGGGATTGAAAAACTGTTTTTT. The V gene is TRBV5-1, the J gene TRBJ1-4; 9 nucleotides line up with TRBD1. Germline V gives CDR1 SGHRS, CDR2 YFSETQ. V lost 4 bases and J lost 7; bases outside the gene matches: 5. CDR3 length: 14 amino acids.

This chain uses TRBV30 with TRBJ1-1; unclear D gene. The germline V and J ends were trimmed by 5 bases and 1 base, with 8 bases remaining between them. The CDR3 runs 12 residues. Germline assignment: CDR1 GTSNPN and CDR2 SVGIG (reference sequence). The DNA for the CDR3 is TGTGCCTGGGGCCCGGGGAACACTGAAGCTTTCTTT. Translated, it gives CAWGPGNTEAFF. Full variable domain (rest looked up from reference TRBV30 and TRBJ1-1): SQTIHQWPATLVQPVGSPLSLECTVEGTSNPNLYWYRQAAGRGLQLLFYSVGIGQISSEVPQNLSASRPQDRQFILSSKKLLLSDSGFYLCAWGPGNTEAFFGQGTRLTVV.

The chain uses TRBV19 and TRBJ2-5; tentatively, D is TRBD2 (5 bases). This CDR3 region has 14 residues. CDR1 and CDR2 from the germline V gene are LNHDA and SQIVND (reference sequence). V was cut by 6 bases and J by 2 bases, with 13 bases left in between. CDR3 bases: TGTGCCAGTAGATCCAGGAGGTCACAAGAGACCCAGTACTTC. Its translation: CASRSRRSQETQYF.

This sequence joins TRBV5-1 and TRBJ2-1; 11 bases map to TRBD2. Germline V gene lookup returns CDR1 SGHRS and CDR2 YFSETQ. This CDR3 region has 14 residues. The V and J ends lost 2 bases and 8 bases, in that order; junction bases with no gene match: 3. The CDR3 region has the DNA TGCGCCAGCAGCTTTAGCGGGGGGGCCGATGAGCAGTTCTTC. The encoded protein is CASSFSGGADEQFF.